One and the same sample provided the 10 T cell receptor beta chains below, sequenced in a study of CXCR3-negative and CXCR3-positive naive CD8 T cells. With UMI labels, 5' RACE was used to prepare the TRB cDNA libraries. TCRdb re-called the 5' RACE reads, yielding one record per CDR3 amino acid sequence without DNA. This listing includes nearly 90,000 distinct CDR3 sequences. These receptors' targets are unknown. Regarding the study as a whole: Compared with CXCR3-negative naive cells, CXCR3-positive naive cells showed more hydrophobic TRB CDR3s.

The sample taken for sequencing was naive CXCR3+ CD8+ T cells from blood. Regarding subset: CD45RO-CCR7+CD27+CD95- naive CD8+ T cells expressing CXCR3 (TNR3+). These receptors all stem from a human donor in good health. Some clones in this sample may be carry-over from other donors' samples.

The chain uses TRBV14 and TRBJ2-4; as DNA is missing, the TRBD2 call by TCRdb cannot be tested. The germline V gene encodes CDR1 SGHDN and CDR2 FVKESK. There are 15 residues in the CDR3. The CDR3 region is CASSPGLWAKNIQYF.

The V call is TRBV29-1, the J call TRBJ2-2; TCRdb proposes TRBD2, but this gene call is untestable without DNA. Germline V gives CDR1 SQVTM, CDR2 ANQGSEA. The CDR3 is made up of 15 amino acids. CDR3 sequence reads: CSALGERKNTGELFF.

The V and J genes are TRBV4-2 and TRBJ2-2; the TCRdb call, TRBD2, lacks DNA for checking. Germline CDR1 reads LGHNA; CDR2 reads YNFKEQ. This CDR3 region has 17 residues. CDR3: CASSQGIAGGLAGELFF.

The CDR3 here is CASSQEGRSGELFF. This chain uses TRBV14 with TRBJ2-2. CDR3 size: 14 residues. Germline CDR1 SGHDN, CDR2 FVKESK. The full variable domain, rest sourced from reference TRBV14 and TRBJ2-2, is EAGVTQFPSHSVIEKGQTVTLRCDPISGHDNLYWYRRVMGKEIKFLLHFVKESKQDESGMPNNRFLAERTGGTYSTLKVQPAELEDSGVYFCASSQEGRSGELFFGEGSRLTVL.

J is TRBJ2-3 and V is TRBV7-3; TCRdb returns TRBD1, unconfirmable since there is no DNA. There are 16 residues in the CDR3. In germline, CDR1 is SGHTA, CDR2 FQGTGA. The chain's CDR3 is CASSLLGGGGTDTQYF. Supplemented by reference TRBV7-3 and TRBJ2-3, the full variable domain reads GAGVSQTPSNKVTEKGKYVELRCDPISGHTALYWYRQSLGQGPEFLIYFQGTGAADDSGLPNDRFFAVRPEGSVSTLKIQRTERGDSAVYLCASSLLGGGGTDTQYFGPGTRLTVL.

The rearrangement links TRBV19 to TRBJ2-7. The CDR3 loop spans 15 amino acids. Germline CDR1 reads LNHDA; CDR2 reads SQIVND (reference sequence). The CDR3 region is CASSISERGSYEQYF. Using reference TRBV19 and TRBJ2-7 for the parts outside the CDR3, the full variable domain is DGGITQSPKYLFRKEGQNVTLSCEQNLNHDAMYWYRQDPGQGLRLIYYSQIVNDFQKGDIAEGYSVSREKKESFPLTVTSAQKNPTAFYLCASSISERGSYEQYFGPGTRLTVT.

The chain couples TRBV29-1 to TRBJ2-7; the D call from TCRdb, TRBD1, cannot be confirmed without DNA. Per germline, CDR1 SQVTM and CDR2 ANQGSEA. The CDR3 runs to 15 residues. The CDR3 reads CSVAGTGPQGYEQYF.

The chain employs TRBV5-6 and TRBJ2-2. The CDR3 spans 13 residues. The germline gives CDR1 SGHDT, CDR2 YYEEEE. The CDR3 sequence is CASSLPDTGELFF.

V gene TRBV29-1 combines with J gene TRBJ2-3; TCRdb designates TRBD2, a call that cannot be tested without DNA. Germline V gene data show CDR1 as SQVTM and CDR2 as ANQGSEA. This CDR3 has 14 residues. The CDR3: CSGASYGGPDTQYF.

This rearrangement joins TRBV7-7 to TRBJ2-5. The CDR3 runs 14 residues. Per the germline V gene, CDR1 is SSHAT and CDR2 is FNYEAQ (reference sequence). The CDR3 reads CASSTDTYQETQYF.